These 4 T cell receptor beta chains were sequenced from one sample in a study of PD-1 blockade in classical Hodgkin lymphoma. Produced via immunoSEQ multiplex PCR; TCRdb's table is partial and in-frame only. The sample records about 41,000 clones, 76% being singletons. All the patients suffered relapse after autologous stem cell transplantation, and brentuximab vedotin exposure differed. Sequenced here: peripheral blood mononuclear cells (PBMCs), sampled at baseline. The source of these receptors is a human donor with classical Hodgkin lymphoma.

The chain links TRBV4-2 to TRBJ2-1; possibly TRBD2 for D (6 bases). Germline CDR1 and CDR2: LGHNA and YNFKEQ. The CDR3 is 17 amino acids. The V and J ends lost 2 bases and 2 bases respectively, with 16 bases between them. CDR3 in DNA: TGTGCCAGCAGCCAACCCCCCGGGAGTTGGACCTACAATGAGCAGTTCTTC. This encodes CASSQPPGSWTYNEQFF.

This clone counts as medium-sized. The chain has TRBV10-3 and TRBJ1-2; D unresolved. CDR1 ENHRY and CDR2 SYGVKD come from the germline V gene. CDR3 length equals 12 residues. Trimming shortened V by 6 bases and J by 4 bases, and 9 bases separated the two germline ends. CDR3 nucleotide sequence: TGTGCCATCAGGTCAACTGTCTATGGCTACACCTTC. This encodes CAIRSTVYGYTF.

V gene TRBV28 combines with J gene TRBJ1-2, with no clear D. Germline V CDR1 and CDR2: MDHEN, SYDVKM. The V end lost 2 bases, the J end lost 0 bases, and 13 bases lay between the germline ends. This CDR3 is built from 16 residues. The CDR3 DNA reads TGTGCCAGCAGTTTAGGCAAATGGGGAGCTAACTATGGCTACACCTTC. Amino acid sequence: CASSLGKWGANYGYTF.

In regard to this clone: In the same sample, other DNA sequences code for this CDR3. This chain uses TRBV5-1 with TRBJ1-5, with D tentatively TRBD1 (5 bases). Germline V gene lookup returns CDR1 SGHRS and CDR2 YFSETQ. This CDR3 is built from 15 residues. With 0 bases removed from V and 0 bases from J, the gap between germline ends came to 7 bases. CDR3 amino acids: CASSLGGDSNQPQHF. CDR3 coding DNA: TGCGCCAGCAGCTTGGGAGGGGATAGCAATCAGCCCCAGCATTTT.